This T cell receptor (beta chain) was observed in a study of blood T cell repertoires in COVID-19. The wider study: There were acute and convalescent COVID-19 samples, and they came from the United States, Italy and Spain. Nucleic acid was either cDNA or gDNA, and it came from T cells, B-cell-depleted T cells, or PBMCs.

As processed by the authors: Nucleated cell counts were estimated from reference gene primer amplification. The method was immunoSEQ multiplex PCR; TCRdb's version includes in-frame clones alone and lacks a portion of them. The D gene and trimming were derived from the DNA, and the V and J assignments and clone size from that table. The table lists roughly 310,000 clones, roughly 90% of them singletons. Trimming removed 3 bases at V and 7 bases at J, with 15 bases between. Per the germline V gene, CDR1 is SGHTA and CDR2 is FQGNSA. This CDR3 has 15 residues. The chain carries TRBV7-2 and TRBJ1-4; D is undetermined. This clonotype was obtained from a woman aged 50 to 60 with active or convalescent COVID-19. The source material was peripheral blood. The CDR3 DNA reads as TGTGCCAGCAGCTTGCAAACTACCTCCGGTGAAAAACTGTTTTTT. Its protein is CASSLQTTSGEKLFF.